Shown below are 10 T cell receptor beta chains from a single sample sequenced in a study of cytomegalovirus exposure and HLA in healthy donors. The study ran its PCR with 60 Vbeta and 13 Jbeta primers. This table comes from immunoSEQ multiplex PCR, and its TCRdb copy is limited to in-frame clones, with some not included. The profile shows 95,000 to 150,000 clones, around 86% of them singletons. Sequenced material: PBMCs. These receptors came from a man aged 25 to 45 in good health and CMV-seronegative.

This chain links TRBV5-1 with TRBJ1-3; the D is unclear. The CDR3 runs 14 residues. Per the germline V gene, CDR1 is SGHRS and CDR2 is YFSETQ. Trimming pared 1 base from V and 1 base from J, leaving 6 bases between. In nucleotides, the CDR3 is TGCGCCAGCAGCTTGTCCGTATCTGGAAACACCATATATTTT. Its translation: CASSLSVSGNTIYF.

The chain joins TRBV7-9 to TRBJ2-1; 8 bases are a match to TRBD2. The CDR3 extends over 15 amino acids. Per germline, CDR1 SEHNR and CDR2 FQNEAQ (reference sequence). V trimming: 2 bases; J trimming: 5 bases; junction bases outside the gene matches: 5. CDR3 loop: CASSLTGLAHNEQFF. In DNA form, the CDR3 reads TGTGCCAGCAGCTTAACCGGACTAGCCCACAATGAGCAGTTCTTC.

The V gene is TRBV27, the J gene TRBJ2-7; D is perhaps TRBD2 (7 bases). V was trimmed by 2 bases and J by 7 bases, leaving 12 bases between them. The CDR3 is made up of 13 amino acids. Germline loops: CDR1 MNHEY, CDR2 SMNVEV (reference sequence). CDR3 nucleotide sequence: TGTGCCAGCAGTTTAAGGGGGGGGTTAGAGCAGTACTTC. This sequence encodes CASSLRGGLEQYF.

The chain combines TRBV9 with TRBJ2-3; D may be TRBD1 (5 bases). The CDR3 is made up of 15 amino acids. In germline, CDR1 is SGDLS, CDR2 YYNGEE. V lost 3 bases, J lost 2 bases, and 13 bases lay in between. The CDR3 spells CASSAAGSHTDTQYF. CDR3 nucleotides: TGTGCCAGCAGCGCCGCAGGGTCCCACACAGATACGCAGTATTTT.

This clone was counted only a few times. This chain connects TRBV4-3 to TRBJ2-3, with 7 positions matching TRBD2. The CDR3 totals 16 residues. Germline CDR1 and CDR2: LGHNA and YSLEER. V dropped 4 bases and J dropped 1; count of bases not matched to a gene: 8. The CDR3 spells CASSPSLRGGTDTQYF. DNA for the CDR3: TGCGCCAGCAGCCCCTCCCTCCGGGGGGGCACAGATACGCAGTATTTT.

The DNA of the CDR3 is TGTGCCAGCAGCTCCCGACTAGCGGGGAACGGCGGGGAGCTGTTTTTT. Residues: CASSSRLAGNGGELFF. This rearrangement joins TRBV7-2 to TRBJ2-2, with 11 bases matching TRBD2. Germline CDR1 SGHTA, CDR2 FQGNSA. J gave up 7 bases and V 4 bases, and 8 bases lay outside the gene matches. This CDR3 is 16 amino acids long. Together with reference TRBV7-2 and TRBJ2-2, the CDR3 gives the full variable domain: GAGVSQSPSNKVTEKGKDVELRCDPISGHTALYWYRQSLGQGLEFLIYFQGNSAPDKSGLPSDRFSAERTGGSVSTLTIQRTQQEDSAVYLCASSSRLAGNGGELFFGEGSRLTVL.

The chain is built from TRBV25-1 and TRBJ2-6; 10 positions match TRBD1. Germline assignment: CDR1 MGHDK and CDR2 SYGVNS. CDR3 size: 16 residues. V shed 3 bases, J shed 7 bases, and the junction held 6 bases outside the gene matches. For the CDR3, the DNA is TGTGCCAGCAGTGATCTCCGACAGGGGGCAGCCAACGTCCTGACTTTC. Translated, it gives CASSDLRQGAANVLTF.

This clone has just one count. CDR3 sequence: CASTIGERVMNTEAFF. The CDR3 nucleotides are TGTGCCAGTACCATCGGGGAGCGAGTTATGAACACTGAAGCTTTCTTT. The chain links TRBV19 to TRBJ1-1, with D unclear. The CDR3 totals 16 residues. V lost 7 bases to trimming and J lost 0 bases, with 18 bases between them. In germline, CDR1 is LNHDA, CDR2 SQIVND (reference sequence). The entire variable domain, with the rest obtained from reference TRBV19 and TRBJ1-1, is as follows: DGGITQSPKYLFRKEGQNVTLSCEQNLNHDAMYWYRQDPGQGLRLIYYSQIVNDFQKGDIAEGYSVSREKKESFPLTVTSAQKNPTAFYLCASTIGERVMNTEAFFGQGTRLTVV.

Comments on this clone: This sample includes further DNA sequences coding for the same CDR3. The CDR3 spells CASSQARDRGPPNYGYTF. The CDR3 nucleotides are TGCGCCAGCAGCCAAGCGAGGGACAGGGGGCCCCCTAACTATGGCTACACCTTC. V is TRBV4-1 and J is TRBJ1-2; TRBD1 agrees at 12 bases. Germline assignment: CDR1 MGHRA and CDR2 YSYEKL. CDR3 size: 18 residues. V lost 1 base, J lost 0 bases, and 6 bases stayed unmatched.

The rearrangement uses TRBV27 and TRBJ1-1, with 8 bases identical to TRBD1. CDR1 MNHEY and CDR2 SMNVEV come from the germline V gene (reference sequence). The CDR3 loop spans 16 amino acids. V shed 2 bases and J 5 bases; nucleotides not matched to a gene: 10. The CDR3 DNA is TGTGCCAGCAGTTTAGCCGGGACAGGAGGGGGAACTGAAGCTTTCTTT. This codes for CASSLAGTGGGTEAFF.